These 31 T cell receptor beta chains came from one sample sequenced in a study of vaccination and CD4 T cells after COVID-19. Their recognized antigens are unknown. An Oncomine TCR Beta short-read assay was used to sequence the DNA from cultured CD4+ T cells. TCRdb processed the PCR reads anew with MiXCR; each CDR3 protein has one entry. The repertoire has 8,000 or so distinct CDR3 sequences, 20% to 25% of them found once; the top ten carry roughly a fifth. The sample's treatment: approximately nine-day PBMC culture with coronavirus spike peptide pools or control peptides (ViraFEST assay). Sequencing used CD4+ T cells from blood, cultured in vitro, obtained after SARS-CoV-2 vaccination. The receptors originated from a human donor who had recovered from COVID-19.

By frequency in the sample, this clonotype is medium-sized. The CDR3 is CASSLARGDNEQYF. The DNA of the CDR3 is TGTGCCAGCAGCTTAGCCAGGGGGGACAACGAGCAGTACTTC. The chain is built from TRBV7-2 and TRBJ2-7, with a possible D match to TRBD1 (7 bases). The CDR3 spans 14 residues. Germline loops: CDR1 SGHTA, CDR2 FQGNSA. The germline V and J ends were trimmed by 0 bases and 5 bases, with 11 bases remaining between them.

The chain is built from TRBV6-1 and TRBJ1-2; D is possibly TRBD1 (5 bases). The V gene lost 2 bases and the J gene lost 8 bases, with 18 bases spanning the gap. The CDR3 sequence is 15 residues long. CDR1 and CDR2 from the germline V gene are MNHNS and SASEGT. CDR3 in DNA: TGTGCCAGCAGTGAACCCGGGGGGACCAAGCACGGCTACACCTTC. It specifies CASSEPGGTKHGYTF.

This clonotype is labeled as medium-sized. The chain couples TRBV28 to TRBJ1-2; D is unresolved. CDR3 size: 13 residues. The germline V gene encodes CDR1 MDHEN and CDR2 SYDVKM. V was pared by 3 bases and J by 2 bases, with 7 bases between. The CDR3 nucleotides are TGTGCCAGCAGTTTCCGCAGGAACTATGGCTACACCTTC. This sequence encodes CASSFRRNYGYTF.

V usage is TRBV6-5 and J usage is TRBJ1-6, with TRBD1 matching over 7 bases. V trimming: 4 bases; J trimming: 3 bases; junction bases outside the gene matches: 3. The CDR3 contains 15 residues. In germline, CDR1 is MNHEY, CDR2 SVGAGI. The CDR3 is CASSFRQGYNSPLHF. CDR3 in DNA: TGTGCCAGCAGTTTCCGACAGGGCTATAATTCACCCCTCCACTTT.

The chain couples TRBV28 to TRBJ2-5; TRBD1 matches 11 bases. The V segment lost 1 base and the J segment 1 base; nucleotides outside the gene matches: 8. Germline assignment: CDR1 MDHEN and CDR2 SYDVKM. The CDR3 is 18 residues long. The CDR3 DNA reads TGTGCCAGCAGTTTATTTAAATTCGGGACAGGGGGCCAAGAGACCCAGTACTTC. It is translated as CASSLFKFGTGGQETQYF.

The rearrangement links TRBV4-2 to TRBJ1-5; D remains ambiguous. V lost 3 bases, J lost 0 bases, and 9 bases lay in between. The CDR3 has 15 amino acids. CDR1 LGHNA and CDR2 YNFKEQ come from the germline V gene. The CDR3 here is CASSQDYYSNQPQHF. Written as DNA, the CDR3 is TGTGCCAGCAGCCAGGACTATTATAGCAATCAGCCCCAGCATTTT.

This chain links TRBV5-4 with TRBJ2-3, with 7 bases that match TRBD1. With 3 bases clipped from V and 0 bases from J, the junction kept 4 bases outside the gene matches. Looked up from germline, CDR1 is SGHNT and CDR2 is YYREEE (reference sequence). The length of the CDR3 is 15 residues. The CDR3 region is CASSSRTGSTDTQYF. The CDR3 DNA sequence: TGTGCCAGCAGCTCGAGGACAGGTAGCACAGATACGCAGTATTTT.

In its sample, this clonotype ranks as medium-sized. The rearrangement joins TRBV7-8 to TRBJ1-2, with 9 bases identical to TRBD1. Germline assignment: CDR1 SGHVS and CDR2 FQNEAQ. The CDR3 is 14 residues long. J was trimmed by 7 bases and V by 4 bases; bases with no gene match: 7. The CDR3 sequence: CASSSRTGDRGYTF. The CDR3 nucleotides are TGTGCCAGCAGCTCAAGGACAGGGGACCGTGGCTACACCTTC.

CDR3 nucleotides: TGCAGTGCTAGAGAAAACGAGGGGGTTAATTCACCCCTCCACTTT. It encodes CSARENEGVNSPLHF. The rearrangement joins TRBV20-1 to TRBJ1-6; weak D call: TRBD1 (6 bases). There are 15 residues in the CDR3. With 0 bases removed from V and 6 bases from J, the gap between germline ends came to 12 bases. Looked up from germline, CDR1 is DFQATT and CDR2 is SNEGSKA (reference sequence).

Sample share makes this clonotype medium-sized. The CDR3 is CASSGTGGKMRGGYTF. Here the CDR3 DNA reads TGTGCCAGCAGCGGGACAGGGGGGAAGATGAGAGGTGGCTACACCTTC. The rearrangement links TRBV7-9 to TRBJ1-2, with 11 bases identical to TRBD1. The CDR3 runs to 16 residues. Germline CDR1 reads SEHNR; CDR2 reads FQNEAQ (reference sequence). Trimming cost V 5 bases and J 7 bases; bases outside gene matches: 12.

The V call is TRBV28, the J call TRBJ2-3, with D perhaps given as TRBD1 or TRBD2 (6 bases each). The CDR3 is made up of 15 amino acids. The germline gives CDR1 MDHEN, CDR2 SYDVKM. Trimming cost V 1 base and J 5 bases, with 13 bases left between them. In DNA form, the CDR3 reads TGTGCCAGCAGTTTATCGGGGGCGCGGGTAGATACGCAGTATTTT. Its translation: CASSLSGARVDTQYF.

The J gene is TRBJ2-1, the V gene TRBV7-2; D may be TRBD1 (5 bases). The CDR3 loop spans 13 amino acids. In germline, CDR1 is SGHTA, CDR2 FQGNSA. V shed 5 bases and J shed 5 bases, with 10 bases lying between them. The CDR3 region has the DNA TGTGCCAGCAGCCAGGGCCCGAACAATGAGCAGTTCTTC. This translates into CASSQGPNNEQFF.

The chain has TRBV11-3 and TRBJ2-5; D remains unclear. Germline loops: CDR1 SGHNT, CDR2 YENEEA. CDR3 length: 18 residues. Trimming took off 1 base at V and 1 base at J, with 19 bases between the two ends. CDR3 in DNA: TGTGCCAGCAGCTTAGTCCTGTTGGGTAGTGGTGGCCAAGAGACCCAGTACTTC. Its translation: CASSLVLLGSGGQETQYF.

The sample holds a few counts of this clonotype. The rearrangement links TRBV6-1 to TRBJ1-2, with no clear D. Germline lookup yields CDR1 MNHNS and CDR2 SASEGT. The CDR3 contains 14 residues. Trimming left V 3 bases short and J 3 bases short, with 11 bases between. CDR3 region: CASSDSFDYYGYTF. For the CDR3, the DNA is TGTGCCAGCAGTGATTCGTTTGACTACTATGGCTACACCTTC.

This clonotype was seen a few times. V and J are TRBV19 and TRBJ2-7; TRBD1 matches 8 bases. V lost 6 bases and J lost 4; bases outside the gene matches: 14. This CDR3 is 16 amino acids long. Germline values: CDR1 LNHDA, CDR2 SQIVND (reference sequence). The CDR3 protein is CASRNRDGQGVYEQYF. The CDR3 nucleotides are TGTGCCAGTAGAAATAGGGATGGACAGGGAGTATACGAGCAGTACTTC.

The chain joins TRBV5-1 to TRBJ2-7; D is possibly TRBD1 (6 bases). Germline values: CDR1 SGHRS, CDR2 YFSETQ. Deletions cut 0 bases from V and 5 bases from J, with 12 bases between. The CDR3 runs 14 residues. CDR3 residues: CASSLDRAYNEQYF. The CDR3 coding sequence is TGCGCCAGCAGCTTGGACAGGGCCTACAACGAGCAGTACTTC.

This clonotype is medium-sized. CDR3 amino acids: CASNGRGQVQETQYF. The CDR3 nucleotides are TGTGCCAGCAACGGTCGGGGGCAGGTCCAAGAGACCCAGTACTTC. J is TRBJ2-5 and V is TRBV2; the D call may be TRBD1 or TRBD2 (6 bases each). The CDR3 is made up of 15 amino acids. In germline, CDR1 is SNHLY, CDR2 FYNNEI. Trimming removed 7 bases from V and 1 base from J, with 16 bases in between.

This chain links TRBV19 with TRBJ2-3, with no clear D. This CDR3 spans 13 amino acids. The germline CDR1 and CDR2 sequences are LNHDA and SQIVND (reference sequence). Trimming removed 7 bases at V and 1 base at J, with 9 bases between. This CDR3 is CASNIAGTDTQYF. The CDR3 nucleotides are TGTGCCAGTAATATTGCTGGCACAGATACGCAGTATTTT.

CDR3 residues: CASSIGTGNTEAFF. The CDR3 DNA reads TGTGCCAGCAGCATAGGGACGGGGAACACTGAAGCTTTCTTT. This chain connects TRBV5-4 to TRBJ1-1; weak D call: TRBD1 (5 bases). The V and J ends lost 4 bases and 1 base respectively, with 11 bases between them. The CDR3 consists of 14 residues. Germline lookup yields CDR1 SGHNT and CDR2 YYREEE (reference sequence).

By sample share, this clonotype is medium-sized. The J gene is TRBJ2-7, the V gene TRBV20-1; D ambiguous. This CDR3 is built from 11 residues. V was clipped by 5 bases and J by 5 bases, with 10 bases between them. Germline CDR1 DFQATT, CDR2 SNEGSKA (reference sequence). The CDR3 reads CSAGSAHEQYF. The CDR3 DNA reads TGCAGTGCTGGGTCTGCGCACGAGCAGTACTTC.

Only a few counts were recorded for this clonotype. The rearrangement uses TRBV11-2 and TRBJ2-7; a possible D gene is TRBD1 (6 bases). There are 15 residues in the CDR3. Per the germline V gene, CDR1 is SGHAT and CDR2 is FQNNGV. The V end was cut by 5 bases, the J end by 2 bases, with 16 bases between. The CDR3 is CASSPPSTGPYEQYF. The CDR3 DNA is TGTGCCAGCAGCCCACCATCGACAGGCCCCTACGAGCAGTACTTC.

The chain is built from TRBV27 and TRBJ2-1; no definite D call. The CDR3 has 14 amino acids. The V end lost 5 bases, the J end lost 8 bases, and 16 bases lay between the germline ends. Germline assignment: CDR1 MNHEY and CDR2 SMNVEV (reference sequence). CDR3: CASSVVWQGDEQFF. CDR3 sequence (DNA): TGTGCCAGCAGTGTGGTCTGGCAAGGCGATGAGCAGTTCTTC.

By share, this clonotype ranks as medium-sized. This chain joins TRBV20-1 and TRBJ1-5; unclear D gene. The length of the CDR3 is 14 residues. Trimming took 0 bases from V and 6 from J, leaving 12 bases between them. Germline V gives CDR1 DFQATT, CDR2 SNEGSKA (reference sequence). The CDR3 here is CSARDLGWAQPQHF. The CDR3 region has the DNA TGCAGTGCTAGAGATCTCGGGTGGGCTCAGCCCCAGCATTTT.

This clonotype is medium-sized (0.01 to 0.1%) in the sample. The chain links TRBV28 to TRBJ2-5, with D unresolved. Germline V CDR1 and CDR2: MDHEN, SYDVKM. CDR3 length: 17 amino acids. Between the trimmed V and J ends, which lost 5 bases and 1 base, there was a span of 20 bases. The CDR3 coding sequence is TGTGCCAGCAGTCCCGCCCTCGGCCGAAAGTCCCAAGAGACCCAGTACTTC. It specifies CASSPALGRKSQETQYF.

The chain couples TRBV7-8 to TRBJ2-1; 7 bases line up with TRBD2. Germline trimming cut 5 bases from V and 5 bases from J; bases unmatched to any gene: 6. The CDR3 totals 14 residues. CDR1 is SGHVS, CDR2 FQNEAQ, per germline. The CDR3 loop is CASSPGGYNNEQFF. The CDR3 nucleotides read TGTGCCAGCAGCCCGGGGGGATACAACAATGAGCAGTTCTTC.

The J gene is TRBJ2-7, the V gene TRBV7-2, with 7 bases fitting TRBD2. V gave up 4 bases and J gave up 9 bases; unmatched junction bases: 18. The CDR3 has 16 amino acids. Germline CDR1 SGHTA, CDR2 FQGNSA. Here the CDR3 DNA reads TGTGCCAGCAGCTCCTTTATGGGGTTTGGGAGGGGAGGGCAGTACTTC. Its translation is CASSSFMGFGRGGQYF.

This clonotype is medium-sized in the sample. The chain is built from TRBV7-6 and TRBJ2-7; weak D call: TRBD2 (5 bases). Germline V gives CDR1 SGHVS, CDR2 FNYEAQ. The V end lost 2 bases, the J end lost 5 bases, and 13 bases lay between the germline ends. The length of the CDR3 is 14 residues. The CDR3 protein is CASSLILGGDEQYF. The CDR3 nucleotides are TGTGCCAGCAGCTTAATCTTAGGAGGCGACGAGCAGTACTTC.

This clonotype has only a few counts. The chain recombines TRBV6-1 with TRBJ1-2; 8 bases fit TRBD1. With V trimmed by 8 bases and J by 12 bases, 14 bases remained unmatched. Germline V gene lookup returns CDR1 MNHNS and CDR2 SASEGT. The CDR3 runs to 13 residues. CDR3 amino acids: CASWSGQVRVNTF. Written as DNA, the CDR3 is TGTGCCAGCTGGTCGGGACAGGTACGGGTGAACACCTTC.

Within the sample, this clonotype is medium-sized. V is TRBV20-1 and J is TRBJ2-5, with D perhaps matching TRBD1 or TRBD2 (6 bases each). CDR3 size: 14 residues. Germline assignment: CDR1 DFQATT and CDR2 SNEGSKA (reference sequence). V gave up 3 bases and J gave up 5 bases, with 16 bases separating them. The CDR3 is CSASLGGSHETQYF. In DNA form, the CDR3 reads TGCAGTGCTAGTTTAGGGGGGTCTCATGAGACCCAGTACTTC.

This rearrangement joins TRBV20-1 to TRBJ2-7; D may be TRBD2 (6 bases). CDR1 and CDR2 (germline): DFQATT, SNEGSKA (reference sequence). The ends were cut back, 1 base at V and 0 bases at J, with 10 bases in the middle. This CDR3 has 14 amino acids. CDR3 protein: CSARGSGSSYEQYF. DNA of the CDR3: TGCAGTGCTAGAGGTAGCGGTAGCTCCTACGAGCAGTACTTC.

By share of the sample, this clonotype is medium-sized. V usage is TRBV20-1 and J usage is TRBJ2-5; the match to TRBD2 covers 7 bases. The CDR3 consists of 14 residues. Per germline, CDR1 DFQATT and CDR2 SNEGSKA (reference sequence). The ends lost 6 bases at V and 5 bases at J; junction bases unmatched: 12. CDR3 in amino acids: CSAPTRLGGETQYF. CDR3 nucleotide sequence: TGCAGTGCCCCCACGCGGCTGGGGGGGGAGACCCAGTACTTC.